This T cell receptor beta chain was observed in a study of blood T cell repertoires in COVID-19. Across the whole study: The samples span acute and convalescent COVID-19 from the United States, Italy and Spain. In each case, the material was cDNA or gDNA derived from T cells, B-cell-depleted T cells, or PBMCs.

Per the study methods: Using reference gene primer amplification, nucleated cell counts were estimated. The data were produced by immunoSEQ multiplex PCR, yet TCRdb's version contains in-frame clones alone and is incomplete. The DNA was the basis for D and trimming; V, J and clone size are from that table. Of about 140,000 clones in the sample, 60% to 80% were seen once. Sequenced sample: peripheral blood. This receptor was taken from a woman in her 50s with active or convalescent COVID-19.

In nucleotides, the CDR3 is TGCAGCGTTGGGGGCCCTAGCGGGAGGCCCAATGAGCAGTTCTTC. It encodes CSVGGPSGRPNEQFF. V usage is TRBV29-1 and J usage is TRBJ2-1, with 11 positions matching TRBD2. Losses at the gene ends were 4 bases for V and 6 bases for J; bases not matched to a gene: 8. The CDR3 consists of 15 residues. Germline values: CDR1 SQVTM, CDR2 ANQGSEA.